A single sample is the source of the 23 T cell receptor beta chains below, sequenced in a study of T cell responses to AZD1222 COVID-19 vaccine. This table comes from immunoSEQ multiplex PCR, and its TCRdb copy is limited to in-frame clones, with some not included. The sample holds about 100,000 clones, around nine tenths seen once. The source was peripheral blood, collected on day 0 of AZD1222 vaccination. Source of these receptors: an adult in good health.

This rearrangement joins TRBV11-1 to TRBJ1-1; D not certain. The germline V gene has CDR1 SGHAT and CDR2 FQDESV (reference sequence). The V gene lost 1 base and the J gene lost 5 bases, with 8 bases spanning the gap. CDR3 length equals 13 residues. The DNA for the CDR3 is TGTGCCAGCAGCTTAGTCGAGGAAACTGAAGCTTTCTTT. Translation gives CASSLVEETEAFF.

This clone occurred a few times. The rearrangement uses TRBV30 and TRBJ1-1; 9 bases line up with TRBD1. The CDR3 is 12 amino acids. With 1 base clipped from V and 11 bases from J, the junction kept 5 bases outside the gene matches. Germline loops: CDR1 GTSNPN, CDR2 SVGIG (reference sequence). The CDR3 nucleotides are TGTGCCTGGAGTGAAGGGACAGGGAGGGCTTTCTTT. It specifies CAWSEGTGRAFF.

The genes are TRBV9 and TRBJ1-4, with no clear D. Germline CDR1 is SGDLS and CDR2 is YYNGEE. The ends were cut back, 1 base at V and 1 base at J, with 8 bases in the middle. CDR3 length: 15 residues. The CDR3 is CASSVRWGTNEKLFF. The DNA of the CDR3 is TGTGCCAGCAGCGTAAGATGGGGAACTAATGAAAAACTGTTTTTT.

The rearrangement links TRBV15 to TRBJ1-1; D might be TRBD1 (5 bases). The CDR3 spans 13 residues. CDR1 is LNHNV and CDR2 is YYDKDF in the germline V gene (reference sequence). The V and J ends lost 5 bases and 3 bases respectively, with 10 bases between them. The CDR3 DNA reads as TGTGCCACCAGCGTTCAGGGAGACACTGAAGCTTTCTTT. It yields the protein CATSVQGDTEAFF.

The chain carries TRBV5-4 and TRBJ2-3; D remains unclear. V was shortened by 0 bases and J by 5 bases, with 4 bases between the two germline ends. The CDR3 covers 12 residues. Germline V gene data show CDR1 as SGHNT and CDR2 as YYREEE (reference sequence). The CDR3 spells CASSLGIDTQYF. CDR3 coding DNA: TGTGCCAGCAGCTTGGGAATAGATACGCAGTATTTT.

V is TRBV6-2 or TRBV6-3 and J is TRBJ2-1, with TRBD2 identical over 7 bases. J gave up 8 bases and V 0 bases, and 10 bases lay outside the gene matches. Germline values: CDR1 MNHEY, CDR2 SVGEGT. This CDR3 is built from 16 residues. CDR3: CASSYSIAGVRDEQFF. In nucleotides, the CDR3 is TGTGCCAGCAGTTACTCGATTGCGGGAGTACGGGATGAGCAGTTCTTC.

The V and J genes are TRBV7-2 and TRBJ1-4; 9 nucleotides agree with TRBD1. CDR3 length: 14 amino acids. CDR1 is SGHTA and CDR2 is FQGNSA in the germline V gene. Trimming removed 4 bases from V and 7 bases from J; junction bases left unmatched: 4. The CDR3 DNA follows: TGTGCCAGCAGCTGGGGACAGGGCGGTGAAAAACTGTTTTTT. Amino acids: CASSWGQGGEKLFF.

V gene TRBV12-5 combines with J gene TRBJ1-1; TRBD1 might be the D (6 bases). The CDR3 runs to 17 residues. Germline V CDR1 and CDR2: LGHNT, FRNRAP. V lost 5 bases to trimming and J lost 4 bases, with 23 bases between them. The CDR3 coding sequence is TGTGCTAGTGGTGCGGGTGGGGGCACGATGTTTGGCACTGAAGCTTTCTTT. The encoded protein is CASGAGGGTMFGTEAFF.

This chain connects TRBV6-5 to TRBJ2-3; possible D gene TRBD1, 6 bases. The V and J ends lost 11 bases and 2 bases respectively, with 17 bases between them. There are 14 residues in the CDR3. Germline V gives CDR1 MNHEY, CDR2 SVGAGI. The CDR3 is CALRGAVFTDTQYF. DNA for the CDR3: TGTGCCCTCAGGGGAGCGGTTTTCACAGATACGCAGTATTTT.

The V gene is TRBV6-4, the J gene TRBJ2-1; TRBD1 might be the D (5 bases). CDR1 and CDR2 (germline): MRHNA, SNTAGT. CDR3 length: 13 residues. Trimming removed 4 bases at V and 4 bases at J, with 8 bases between. CDR3 loop: CASSATVYNEQFF. DNA for the CDR3: TGTGCCAGCAGTGCGACAGTATACAATGAGCAGTTCTTC.

The gene calls are TRBV20-1 and TRBJ2-1; possibly TRBD2 for D (5 bases). The germline V gene has CDR1 DFQATT and CDR2 SNEGSKA (reference sequence). The CDR3 length is 14 residues. Trimming took 3 bases from V and 0 from J, leaving 9 bases between them. This CDR3 reads CSASHGSSYNEQFF. CDR3 nucleotide sequence: TGCAGTGCTAGTCATGGGAGCTCCTACAATGAGCAGTTCTTC.

This clone is a singleton in its sample. The chain is built from TRBV5-4 and TRBJ2-3; 11 bases align to TRBD2. The germline CDR1 and CDR2 sequences are SGHNT and YYREEE (reference sequence). This CDR3 comprises 16 residues. V shed 3 bases and J 3 bases; nucleotides not matched to a gene: 6. CDR3 loop: CASSSRLAGLTDTQYF. The CDR3 DNA sequence: TGTGCCAGCAGCTCAAGACTAGCGGGGTTAACAGATACGCAGTATTTT.

A single count supports this clone. The chain carries TRBV7-3 and TRBJ2-5; TRBD2 agrees at 7 bases. The CDR3 consists of 13 residues. CDR1 and CDR2 from the germline V gene are SGHTA and FQGTGA. The V segment lost 5 bases and the J segment 5 bases; nucleotides outside the gene matches: 5. The CDR3 sequence: CASSGRAWETQYF. CDR3 DNA: TGTGCCAGCAGCGGGAGGGCCTGGGAGACCCAGTACTTC. Combining the CDR3 with reference TRBV7-3 and TRBJ2-5 gives the whole variable domain GAGVSQTPSNKVTEKGKYVELRCDPISGHTALYWYRQSLGQGPEFLIYFQGTGAADDSGLPNDRFFAVRPEGSVSTLKIQRTERGDSAVYLCASSGRAWETQYFGPGTRLLVL.

This clone was counted a single time. The J gene is TRBJ2-7, the V gene TRBV7-2; D is possibly TRBD2 (5 bases). Looked up from germline, CDR1 is SGHTA and CDR2 is FQGNSA. V dropped 2 bases and J dropped 2 bases, with 13 bases sitting between them. CDR3 length equals 15 residues. The CDR3 sequence is CASSLNGMLTYEQYF. The CDR3 DNA follows: TGTGCCAGCAGCTTAAACGGGATGCTAACCTACGAGCAGTACTTC.

The V call is TRBV27, the J call TRBJ2-2; D is ambiguous. The CDR3 has 15 amino acids. In germline, CDR1 is MNHEY, CDR2 SMNVEV (reference sequence). V gave up 3 bases and J gave up 7 bases, with 15 bases separating them. The CDR3 protein is CASSLKGRGHGELFF. CDR3 DNA sequence: TGTGCCAGCAGTTTGAAAGGTCGTGGGCACGGGGAGCTGTTTTTT.

This sequence joins TRBV7-9 and TRBJ2-3; the D is unclear. V lost 0 bases and J lost 4, with 11 bases in between. Germline V gives CDR1 SEHNR, CDR2 FQNEAQ (reference sequence). This CDR3 has 15 residues. DNA of the CDR3: TGTGCCAGCAGCTTAGCGATCGCAGATCCAGATACGCAGTATTTT. As protein: CASSLAIADPDTQYF.

This clone came up a few times. The chain carries TRBV19 and TRBJ1-3, with D possibly matching TRBD1 (5 bases). Germline CDR1 is LNHDA and CDR2 is SQIVND (reference sequence). This CDR3 comprises 14 residues. V shed 8 bases and J shed 0 bases, with 11 bases lying between them. The CDR3: CASGGLGSGNTIYF. CDR3 bases: TGTGCCAGTGGGGGATTGGGCTCTGGAAACACCATATATTTT.

This clone was counted between two and nine times. The chain joins TRBV5-1 to TRBJ1-1; D gene ambiguous. The germline CDR1 and CDR2 sequences are SGHRS and YFSETQ. The V end was cut by 4 bases, the J end by 0 bases, with 19 bases between. The CDR3 totals 17 residues. CDR3 residues: CASSPVWREALNTEAFF. The CDR3 nucleotides read TGCGCCAGCAGCCCAGTCTGGAGGGAGGCGTTGAACACTGAAGCTTTCTTT.

The chain is built from TRBV12-5 and TRBJ2-5; 8 bases map to TRBD2. Germline CDR1 and CDR2: LGHNT and FRNRAP. J was trimmed by 1 base and V by 5 bases; bases with no gene match: 9. The CDR3 is made up of 16 amino acids. The CDR3 bases are TGTGCTAGTGGTACCCCGGGGGCGGGAGGCCAAGAGACCCAGTACTTC. It translates to CASGTPGAGGQETQYF.

The count of this clone is one. The CDR3 sequence is CASSPGGQVSGNTIYF. The CDR3 DNA reads TGTGCCAGCTCACCCGGCGGACAGGTTTCTGGAAACACCATATATTTT. The rearrangement links TRBV18 to TRBJ1-3; 7 nucleotides agree with TRBD1. Germline CDR1 is KGHSH and CDR2 is LQKENI. With 3 bases clipped from V and 1 base from J, the junction kept 6 bases outside the gene matches. This CDR3 has 16 amino acids. The whole variable domain, filled in from reference TRBV18 and TRBJ1-3, reads NAGVMQNPRHLVRRRGQEARLRCSPMKGHSHVYWYRQLPEEGLKFMVYLQKENIIDESGMPKERFSAEFPKEGPSILRIQQVVRGDSAAYFCASSPGGQVSGNTIYFGEGSWLTVV.

This chain joins TRBV19 and TRBJ2-2; 7 bases line up with TRBD1. Germline lookup yields CDR1 LNHDA and CDR2 SQIVND (reference sequence). The CDR3 is made up of 14 amino acids. V was pared by 6 bases and J by 4 bases, with 5 bases of the junction left unmatched. The CDR3 DNA follows: TGTGCCAGTAGGTCAGGGGGAAGCACCGGGGAGCTGTTTTTT. It translates to CASRSGGSTGELFF.

The rearrangement links TRBV10-3 to TRBJ2-7; D is unresolved. The germline V gene has CDR1 ENHRY and CDR2 SYGVKD. V lost 2 bases to trimming and J lost 5 bases, with 13 bases between them. There are 14 residues in the CDR3. The CDR3 spells CAISERLSNDEQYF. The CDR3 DNA reads as TGTGCCATCAGTGAGAGATTGAGTAACGACGAGCAGTACTTC.

The CDR3, as DNA: TGTGCCAGCAGAACAAGGGGAAACACCATATATTTT. This encodes CASRTRGNTIYF. J is TRBJ1-3 and V is TRBV7-9; no clear D. The germline V and J ends were trimmed by 6 bases and 4 bases, with 7 bases remaining between them. This CDR3 contains 12 residues. Germline V gene lookup returns CDR1 SEHNR and CDR2 FQNEAQ (reference sequence). The entire variable domain, with the rest obtained from reference TRBV7-9 and TRBJ1-3, is as follows: DTGVSQNPRHKITKRGQNVTFRCDPISEHNRLYWYRQTLGQGPEFLTYFQNEAQLEKSRLLSDRFSAERPKGSFSTLEIQRTEQGDSAMYLCASRTRGNTIYFGEGSWLTVV.